Below, 10 T cell receptor beta chains from the same sample are listed, as sequenced in a study of T cells in Graves' hyperthyroidism and ophthalmopathy (dated by TCRdb to the late 2010s). Preparation of the library involved multiplex PCR. The run used an Illumina HiSeq 2000. The TCR beta CDR3 regions were amplified from the RNA transcripts. The first round of RT-PCR for the TCR CDR3 was performed with the HTBI primer set and the Qiagen OneStep RT-PCR kit. TCRdb redid the processing of the public reads, applying fastp at Q25 and MiXCR, and retained in-frame beta chains. Rows with a matching CDR3 protein are joined into one entry that keeps the most common DNA and genes. This sample has hundreds of thousands of distinct CDR3 sequences in its table, and roughly 40% of those were observed once. The biggest ten clones account for 7% to 10% of the sample. Sample: blood. Receptors were obtained from a man younger than 35 with Graves' hyperthyroidism.

This clonotype has just one count. V and J are TRBV20-1 and TRBJ2-5; D not resolved. This CDR3 spans 13 amino acids. Germline V gene sequence: CDR1 DFQATT, CDR2 SNEGSKA (reference sequence). V was clipped by 5 bases and J by 1 base, with 11 bases between them. The CDR3 spells CSAGPGSQETQYF. CDR3 sequence (DNA): TGCAGTGCTGGGCCGGGCAGCCAAGAGACCCAGTACTTC.

This clonotype has a count of ten or more. The chain combines TRBV10-3 with TRBJ2-5; tentatively, D is TRBD2 (6 bases). Trimming took 5 bases from V and 0 from J, leaving 7 bases between them. Germline loops: CDR1 ENHRY, CDR2 SYGVKD. The CDR3 spans 13 residues. CDR3 in DNA: TGTGCCATCAGTCCGGGGGACCAAGAGACCCAGTACTTC. It yields the protein CAISPGDQETQYF.

The table lists this clonotype with many counts. The chain has TRBV11-3 and TRBJ1-2; D may be TRBD1 (5 bases). The ends were cut back, 3 bases at V and 5 bases at J, with 13 bases in the middle. This CDR3 spans 14 amino acids. The germline V gene has CDR1 SGHNT and CDR2 YENEEA. CDR3 nucleotides: TGTGCCAGCAGCTTGGACGGGACCCATTATGGCTACACCTTC. Encoded protein: CASSLDGTHYGYTF. The whole variable domain, remainder taken from reference TRBV11-3 and TRBJ1-2, is EAGVVQSPRYKIIEKKQPVAFWCNPISGHNTLYWYLQNLGQGPELLIRYENEEAVDDSQLPKDRFSAERLKGVDSTLKIQPAELGDSAVYLCASSLDGTHYGYTFGSGTRLTVV.

There are a few counts of this clonotype. The chain joins TRBV5-1 to TRBJ2-2; no definite D call. The V end was cut by 5 bases, the J end by 7 bases, with 12 bases between. The germline gives CDR1 SGHRS, CDR2 YFSETQ. This CDR3 spans 13 amino acids. In DNA form, the CDR3 reads TGCGCCAGCAGGCCGGTGATCAACGGGGAGCTGTTTTTT. Its translation: CASRPVINGELFF.

This clonotype was seen at least ten times. V and J are TRBV29-1 and TRBJ2-7, with 10 bases fitting TRBD2. The germline V gene has CDR1 SQVTM and CDR2 ANQGSEA. Trimming took 7 bases from V and 3 from J; bases not matched to a gene: 6. The CDR3 is 13 residues long. The CDR3 region is CSASSGRDYEQYF. The CDR3 bases are TGCAGCGCCTCAAGCGGGAGGGACTACGAGCAGTACTTC.

Of note for this clonotype: The junction and the germline gene differ at one end; a read error may be behind it. V is TRBV7-9 and J is TRBJ1-5; maybe TRBD1 (5 bases). The CDR3 consists of 13 residues. Germline V gene sequence: CDR1 SEHNR, CDR2 FQNEAQ (reference sequence). Written as DNA, the CDR3 is TGCGCCTGCGGCCCCCGGGACGGTCAGCCCCAGCATTTT. This sequence encodes CACGPRDGQPQHF.

In this sample, this clonotype turned up once. The V gene is TRBV25-1, the J gene TRBJ2-5; a possible D gene is TRBD1 (6 bases). With 2 bases removed from V and 5 bases from J, the gap between germline ends came to 15 bases. Per germline, CDR1 MGHDK and CDR2 SYGVNS. The CDR3 runs 15 residues. Here the CDR3 DNA reads TGTGCCAGCAGTGAAGGACAGCTACCAGCGGAGACCCAGTACTTC. Translated, it gives CASSEGQLPAETQYF. Drawing the rest from reference TRBV25-1 and TRBJ2-5, the complete variable domain is EADIYQTPRYLVIGTGKKITLECSQTMGHDKMYWYQQDPGMELHLIHYSYGVNSTEKGDLSSESTVSRIRTEHFPLTLESARPSHTSQYLCASSEGQLPAETQYFGPGTRLLVL.

This clonotype was seen repeatedly, ten times or more. The gene calls are TRBV2 and TRBJ1-5, with TRBD1 matching over 7 bases. Trimming cost V 6 bases and J 2 bases; bases outside gene matches: 4. The CDR3 has 14 amino acids. Germline V gene lookup returns CDR1 SNHLY and CDR2 FYNNEI. In nucleotides, the CDR3 is TGTGCCAGCAGATGGGGGACAGGCAATCAGCCCCAGCATTTT. Protein: CASRWGTGNQPQHF. Full variable domain (remainder filled in from reference TRBV2 and TRBJ1-5): EPEVTQTPSHQVTQMGQEVILRCVPISNHLYFYWYRQILGQKVEFLVSFYNNEISEKSEIFDDQFSVERPDGSNFTLKIRSTKLEDSAMYFCASRWGTGNQPQHFGDGTRLSIL.

This clonotype occurred many times. The gene calls are TRBV14 and TRBJ1-3; D gene uncertain. V shed 1 base and J shed 0 bases, with 7 bases lying between them. CDR1 and CDR2 (germline): SGHDN, FVKESK. The CDR3 is made up of 15 amino acids. DNA of the CDR3: TGTGCCAGCAGCCAAGTCCGTAGCTCTGGAAACACCATATATTTT. It is translated as CASSQVRSSGNTIYF.

This clonotype was counted many times. V gene TRBV29-1 combines with J gene TRBJ2-7, with TRBD1 identical over 8 bases. The V gene end was trimmed by 0 bases and the J gene end by 5 bases; junction bases not matched to a gene: 9. The CDR3 length is 15 residues. The germline V gene encodes CDR1 SQVTM and CDR2 ANQGSEA. The CDR3 here is CSVEETETGVNEQYF. The CDR3 DNA follows: TGCAGCGTTGAAGAGACCGAGACAGGGGTCAACGAGCAGTACTTC.